Listed below are T cell receptor beta chains from one sample, sequenced in a study of CD8 T cells in ankylosing spondylitis. TCRdb re-derived calls from the 5' RACE reads in MiXCR, one entry per CDR3 protein. In the table there are some 270,000 distinct CDR3 sequences, 15% to 20% of which are singletons. Sequenced input: blood, either unsorted or a sorted T cell fraction (not recorded which). These receptor sequences come from a male donor with ankylosing spondylitis or in good health (not recorded which). Each CDR3 is given with its conserved first and last residue. Fields, in order: clone size, V gene, J gene, D gene, CDR3 DNA, CDR3 protein. A D gene is named only where the DNA matches it firmly. Clone size is shown for a subset of rows, as once, few, many or a class of expanded clone.

abundance: NA
v_gene: TRBV7-2
j_gene: TRBJ2-7
d_gene: NA
CDR3nt: TGTGCCAGCAGCGATTTGTGGCAGGTGGACTACGAGCAGTACTTC
CDR3aa: CASSDLWQVDYEQYF

abundance: NA
v_gene: TRBV9
j_gene: TRBJ1-1
d_gene: NA
CDR3nt: TGTGCCAGCAGCGTAGGTGACAGCATGAACACTGAAGCTTTCTTT
CDR3aa: CASSVGDSMNTEAFF

abundance: few
v_gene: TRBV2
j_gene: TRBJ2-5
d_gene: NA
CDR3nt: TGTGCCAGCAGGGGTAGACAAGAGACCCAGTACTTC
CDR3aa: CASRGRQETQYF

abundance: NA
v_gene: TRBV20-1
j_gene: TRBJ2-5
d_gene: TRBD2
CDR3nt: TGCAGTGCTAGAGAACTAGCGGGGCCGATCCAAGAGACCCAGTACTTC
CDR3aa: CSARELAGPIQETQYF

abundance: few
v_gene: TRBV5-1
j_gene: TRBJ2-2
d_gene: TRBD2
CDR3nt: TGCGCCAGCAGCCCGCAGCGGGACGCCGGGGAGCTGTTTTTT
CDR3aa: CASSPQRDAGELFF

abundance: NA
v_gene: TRBV25-1
j_gene: TRBJ1-2
d_gene: NA
CDR3nt: TGTGCCAGCAGTGAATATAGGGAATATGGCTACACCTTC
CDR3aa: CASSEYREYGYTF

abundance: few
v_gene: TRBV28
j_gene: TRBJ2-7
d_gene: NA
CDR3nt: TGTGCCAGCGTTGGAGAAACGGGGCACGAGCAGTACTTC
CDR3aa: CASVGETGHEQYF

abundance: NA
v_gene: TRBV7-8
j_gene: TRBJ2-6
d_gene: NA
CDR3nt: TGTGCCAGCAGCGAAATGCTAGCGACTGGGGCCAACGTCCTGACTTTC
CDR3aa: CASSEMLATGANVLTF

abundance: few
v_gene: TRBV4-3
j_gene: TRBJ2-5
d_gene: TRBD1
CDR3nt: TGCGCCAGCAGCCAAGAGACAGGGCTGGAGACCCAGTACTTC
CDR3aa: CASSQETGLETQYF

abundance: few
v_gene: TRBV29-1
j_gene: TRBJ2-2
d_gene: NA
CDR3nt: TGCAGCGTTGTGGCAGCGAACACCGGGGAGCTGTTTTTT
CDR3aa: CSVVAANTGELFF

abundance: NA
v_gene: TRBV12-3/TRBV12-4
j_gene: TRBJ2-1
d_gene: TRBD2
CDR3nt: TGTGCCAGCAGTTTAATCGTAGCGGGAGTATCCAATGAGCAGTTCTTC
CDR3aa: CASSLIVAGVSNEQFF

abundance: NA
v_gene: TRBV4-3
j_gene: TRBJ1-5
d_gene: NA
CDR3nt: TGCGCCAGCAGCCAAGATCGGGGAAGCAATCAGCCCCAGCATTTT
CDR3aa: CASSQDRGSNQPQHF

abundance: NA
v_gene: TRBV20-1
j_gene: TRBJ2-7
d_gene: TRBD1
CDR3nt: TGCAGTGCTAGACTTCGGACAGGCACTGGAGGCTACGAGCAGTACTTC
CDR3aa: CSARLRTGTGGYEQYF

abundance: many
v_gene: TRBV5-5
j_gene: TRBJ2-7
d_gene: TRBD2
CDR3nt: TGTGCCAGCAGCTCTAGCGGGAAGGGGCCCTACGAGCAGTACTTC
CDR3aa: CASSSSGKGPYEQYF

abundance: NA
v_gene: TRBV28
j_gene: TRBJ1-3
d_gene: TRBD1
CDR3nt: TGTGCCAGCAGTTTACAACGGGACAGGGAAAACACCATATATTTT
CDR3aa: CASSLQRDRENTIYF

abundance: few
v_gene: TRBV20-1
j_gene: TRBJ1-1
d_gene: NA
CDR3nt: TGCAGTGCTAGATCGGGATGGGGCACTGAAGCTTTCTTT
CDR3aa: CSARSGWGTEAFF

abundance: NA
v_gene: TRBV4-3
j_gene: TRBJ2-4
d_gene: NA
CDR3nt: TGCGCCAGCAGCCGAAGTATGGTTGTGGACGCCAAAAACATTCAGTACTTC
CDR3aa: CASSRSMVVDAKNIQYF

abundance: NA
v_gene: TRBV6-2/TRBV6-3
j_gene: TRBJ2-5
d_gene: TRBD1
CDR3nt: TGTGCCAGCAGTGGGAGGACAGGGGAGGAGACCCAGTACTTC
CDR3aa: CASSGRTGEETQYF

abundance: few
v_gene: TRBV24-1
j_gene: TRBJ2-5
d_gene: NA
CDR3nt: TGTGCCACCAGTGAATCGGGTACAGAGACCCAGTACTTC
CDR3aa: CATSESGTETQYF

abundance: few
v_gene: TRBV9
j_gene: TRBJ2-7
d_gene: NA
CDR3nt: TGTGCCAGCAGCCAAGGGGCGGGTGAGCAGTACTTC
CDR3aa: CASSQGAGEQYF

abundance: many
v_gene: TRBV6-1
j_gene: TRBJ2-5
d_gene: NA
CDR3nt: TGTGCCAGCAGCATTACAGGGACCGTGGTGACCCAGTACTTC
CDR3aa: CASSITGTVVTQYF

abundance: NA
v_gene: TRBV7-3
j_gene: TRBJ2-3
d_gene: TRBD2
CDR3nt: TGTGCCAGCAGCTTGTTAGCGGGAGGTGGCACAGATACGCAGTATTTT
CDR3aa: CASSLLAGGGTDTQYF

abundance: NA
v_gene: TRBV10-3
j_gene: TRBJ2-7
d_gene: TRBD2
CDR3nt: TGTGCCATCAGTGCGGTGACTAGCGGATCCTACGAGCAGTACTTC
CDR3aa: CAISAVTSGSYEQYF

abundance: NA
v_gene: TRBV20-1
j_gene: TRBJ2-7
d_gene: TRBD2
CDR3nt: TGCAGTGCTAGACAAACGGGGGGGGTTTCCTACGAGCAGTACTTC
CDR3aa: CSARQTGGVSYEQYF

abundance: NA
v_gene: TRBV11-3
j_gene: TRBJ2-7
d_gene: TRBD2
CDR3nt: TGTGCCAGCAGCCCCCCGGGACTAGCTGCCGAGCAGTACTTC
CDR3aa: CASSPPGLAAEQYF

abundance: few
v_gene: TRBV3-1
j_gene: TRBJ2-1
d_gene: TRBD2
CDR3nt: TGTGCCAGCAGCCCATACGGACTAGCGGGGACGAATCCAGCCTACAATGAGCAGTTCTTC
CDR3aa: CASSPYGLAGTNPAYNEQFF

abundance: NA
v_gene: TRBV9
j_gene: TRBJ2-7
d_gene: TRBD2
CDR3nt: TGTGCCAGCAGCGTAGCTGGGGCTAGCGGATACGAGCAGTACTTC
CDR3aa: CASSVAGASGYEQYF

abundance: few
v_gene: TRBV5-1
j_gene: TRBJ2-7
d_gene: NA
CDR3nt: TGCGCCAGCAGCTCCGTAGAATTGGGCTACGAGCAGTACTTC
CDR3aa: CASSSVELGYEQYF

abundance: NA
v_gene: TRBV2
j_gene: TRBJ2-3
d_gene: TRBD2
CDR3nt: TGTGCCAGCAGTTCTGAGACTAGCGGGACCTCAGATACGCAGTATTTT
CDR3aa: CASSSETSGTSDTQYF

abundance: NA
v_gene: TRBV12-3/TRBV12-4
j_gene: TRBJ2-3
d_gene: TRBD2
CDR3nt: TGTGCCAGCAGTTTAGGGCTAGCGGGAGGGCCTGGAACAGATACGCAGTATTTT
CDR3aa: CASSLGLAGGPGTDTQYF

abundance: many
v_gene: TRBV2
j_gene: TRBJ2-5
d_gene: TRBD1
CDR3nt: TGTGCCGGGGAGGACAGGGGGGGCCAAGAGACCCAGTACTTC
CDR3aa: CAGEDRGGQETQYF

abundance: NA
v_gene: TRBV9
j_gene: TRBJ2-1
d_gene: TRBD2
CDR3nt: TGTGCCAGCAGCGAGGGAGGGAGCCCCTACAATGAGCAGTTCTTC
CDR3aa: CASSEGGSPYNEQFF

abundance: many
v_gene: TRBV9
j_gene: TRBJ2-1
d_gene: NA
CDR3nt: TGTGCCAGCAGCGACCACGGACCCTACAATGAGCAGTTCTTC
CDR3aa: CASSDHGPYNEQFF

abundance: NA
v_gene: TRBV18
j_gene: TRBJ2-7
d_gene: TRBD1
CDR3nt: TGTGCCAGCTCACCATATTCAGGGGGCTATGATGGCGAGCAGTACTTC
CDR3aa: CASSPYSGGYDGEQYF

abundance: NA
v_gene: TRBV6-5
j_gene: TRBJ2-1
d_gene: NA
CDR3nt: TGTGCCAGCAGTTTCACACAGAACCATGAGCAGTTCTTC
CDR3aa: CASSFTQNHEQFF

abundance: NA
v_gene: TRBV4-3
j_gene: TRBJ2-5
d_gene: NA
CDR3nt: TGCGCCAGCAGCCAAGATCCCCTAGCGTTGGAGACCCAGTACTTC
CDR3aa: CASSQDPLALETQYF

abundance: many
v_gene: TRBV4-1
j_gene: TRBJ1-1
d_gene: NA
CDR3nt: TGCGCCAGCAGCCTGGACAAGGGGCTTACTGAAGCTTTCTTT
CDR3aa: CASSLDKGLTEAFF

abundance: few
v_gene: TRBV27
j_gene: TRBJ2-6
d_gene: NA
CDR3nt: TGTGCCAGCAGTGCCCCTCCTGGGGCCAACGTCCTGACTTTC
CDR3aa: CASSAPPGANVLTF

abundance: NA
v_gene: TRBV27
j_gene: TRBJ1-2
d_gene: NA
CDR3nt: TGTGCCAGCAGCCATCCCGGGCACTATGGCTACACCTTC
CDR3aa: CASSHPGHYGYTF

abundance: many
v_gene: TRBV11-1
j_gene: TRBJ2-1
d_gene: TRBD2
CDR3nt: TGTGCCAGCAGCGATCCACAGATTCCGGGACTAGGGGCCTACAATGAGCAGTTCTTC
CDR3aa: CASSDPQIPGLGAYNEQFF

abundance: NA
v_gene: TRBV7-2
j_gene: TRBJ1-1
d_gene: TRBD1
CDR3nt: TGTGCCAGCGGAAGGGGGGACAGGATGAACACTGAAGCTTTCTTT
CDR3aa: CASGRGDRMNTEAFF

abundance: few
v_gene: TRBV5-1
j_gene: TRBJ2-1
d_gene: TRBD2
CDR3nt: TGCGCCAGCAGCTCGGAGGCGGGAGGACACAATGAGCAGTTCTTC
CDR3aa: CASSSEAGGHNEQFF

abundance: once
v_gene: TRBV3-1
j_gene: TRBJ2-1
d_gene: TRBD2
CDR3nt: TGTGCCAGCAGCCAAGATTTCCTAGCGGGAGGGCCAGGGGTCAATGAGCAGTTCTTC
CDR3aa: CASSQDFLAGGPGVNEQFF